The TCR beta chain under discussion was sequenced for a study of T cells in Graves' hyperthyroidism and ophthalmopathy. Overall study findings and caveats: Most thyroid clonotypes expanded above 0.001 were also detected in blood.

TCR beta CDR3 regions were amplified from RNA. The TCR CDR3 was amplified in a first-round RT-PCR using the HTBI primer set. TCRdb redid the calling of the multiplex PCR reads with MiXCR, one entry per CDR3 protein. The table lists roughly 100,000 distinct CDR3 sequences, around 37% of them singletons, with roughly 10% in the top ten. The V gene's germline CDR1 is SGDLS and CDR2 YYNGEE. V dropped 2 bases and J dropped 3 bases, with 14 bases sitting between them. CDR3 length: 15 amino acids. Exclusion of a patient resulted from uncontrolled infection, other autoimmune disease, pregnancy or lactation. This clonotype was detected many times. Antigen specificity is unknown.

The chain joins TRBV9 to TRBJ1-2; no reliable D call. The TCR sequence derives from a woman aged 25 to 39 with Graves' hyperthyroidism. What was sequenced was peripheral blood or thyroid tissue (not recorded which). CDR3 sequence: CASSVIPPDDYGYTF. The CDR3 DNA reads TGTGCCAGCAGCGTTATTCCGCCAGACGACTATGGCTACACCTTC.